Below, 16 T cell receptor beta chains from the same sample are listed, as sequenced in a study of T cell changes during pregnancy in multiple sclerosis. TCRdb's copy holds only in-frame clones and misses some; the assay was immunoSEQ multiplex PCR. The sample gives approximately 100,000 clones, more than 80% of which show up once; 1% to 1.5% is in the top ten. This material consisted of peripheral blood, taken in the second trimester of pregnancy. The source of these receptors is a female donor with multiple sclerosis, enrolled in a pregnancy study.

The chain joins TRBV2 to TRBJ2-5, with D unclear. The V gene lost 10 bases and the J gene lost 5 bases, with 8 bases spanning the gap. Germline-derived CDR1 and CDR2 are SNHLY and FYNNEI. This CDR3 spans 10 amino acids. The CDR3 DNA reads TGTGCCACCTCACGGGAGACCCAGTACTTC. Translating gives CATSRETQYF.

This chain links TRBV2 with TRBJ1-1; 11 bases fit TRBD1. Trimming took 10 bases from V and 11 from J; bases not matched to a gene: 12. Looked up from germline, CDR1 is SNHLY and CDR2 is FYNNEI. The CDR3 has 13 amino acids. CDR3 in DNA: TGTGCCATCCGACCGGTGGACAGGGGGCCGGCTTTCTTT. Protein sequence: CAIRPVDRGPAFF.

The chain has TRBV4-2 and TRBJ2-2; weak D call: TRBD1 (5 bases). The germline V gene has CDR1 LGHNA and CDR2 YNFKEQ. The V gene lost 0 bases and the J gene lost 4 bases, with 15 bases spanning the gap. The CDR3 runs 17 residues. The CDR3 region is CASSQDQGTGGTGELFF. The CDR3 DNA is TGTGCCAGCAGCCAAGATCAAGGAACAGGCGGCACCGGGGAGCTGTTTTTT.

V and J are TRBV15 and TRBJ2-1; 9 bases agree with TRBD2. J was trimmed by 4 bases and V by 1 base; bases with no gene match: 5. CDR3 length: 16 amino acids. Germline assignment: CDR1 LNHNV and CDR2 YYDKDF (reference sequence). CDR3 sequence: CATSRGASGTYNEQFF. For the CDR3, the DNA is TGTGCCACCAGCAGAGGGGCTAGCGGGACATACAATGAGCAGTTCTTC. Full variable domain (remainder filled in from reference TRBV15 and TRBJ2-1): DAMVIQNPRYQVTQFGKPVTLSCSQTLNHNVMYWYQQKSSQAPKLLFHYYDKDFNNEADTPDNFQSRRPNTSFCFLDIRSPGLGDTAMYLCATSRGASGTYNEQFFGPGTRLTVL.

The chain combines TRBV6-1 with TRBJ1-2, with a tentative D call TRBD1 (5 bases). V lost 2 bases and J 4 bases, leaving 8 bases between the germline ends. Germline V CDR1 and CDR2: MNHNS, SASEGT. This CDR3 comprises 13 residues. In nucleotides, the CDR3 is TGTGCCAGCAGTGAATTACAGGTCTATGGCTACACCTTC. Protein sequence: CASSELQVYGYTF.

The chain recombines TRBV5-6 with TRBJ2-5, with a possible D match to TRBD2 (6 bases). Germline V gene data show CDR1 as SGHDT and CDR2 as YYEEEE. V was shortened by 4 bases and J by 1 base, with 14 bases between the two germline ends. The CDR3 spans 15 residues. CDR3 sequence (DNA): TGTGCCAGCAGCCAAACGGGACTCCTCCAAGAGACCCAGTACTTC. Translated: CASSQTGLLQETQYF.

The table lists this clone with a count of one. The rearrangement joins TRBV10-1 to TRBJ2-1; 15 positions agree with TRBD2. Germline V gene data show CDR1 as WNHNN and CDR2 as SYGVQD (reference sequence). This CDR3 has 17 amino acids. V gave up 10 bases and J gave up 1 base; unmatched junction bases: 8. The CDR3 spells CATSGTSGRKSYNEQFF. In DNA form, the CDR3 reads TGCGCCACCTCTGGGACTAGCGGGAGGAAATCCTACAATGAGCAGTTCTTC.

V and J are TRBV18 and TRBJ1-1; 11 bases are a match to TRBD1. The CDR3 runs to 15 residues. The ends lost 4 bases at V and 6 bases at J; junction bases unmatched: 7. Germline CDR1 reads KGHSH; CDR2 reads LQKENI. CDR3 coding DNA: TGTGCCAGCTCACAAACGAGGACAGGGGGCTCTGAAGCTTTCTTT. Its translation: CASSQTRTGGSEAFF. Filled out from reference TRBV18 and TRBJ1-1, the complete variable domain reads NAGVMQNPRHLVRRRGQEARLRCSPMKGHSHVYWYRQLPEEGLKFMVYLQKENIIDESGMPKERFSAEFPKEGPSILRIQQVVRGDSAAYFCASSQTRTGGSEAFFGQGTRLTVV.

The V call is TRBV5-1, the J call TRBJ1-1, with 8 nucleotides matching TRBD1. CDR3 length: 16 residues. Germline V gene data show CDR1 as SGHRS and CDR2 as YFSETQ. V was clipped by 3 bases and J by 0 bases; unmatched bases: 7. This CDR3 reads CASSSPTTGVNTEAFF. The DNA of the CDR3 is TGCGCCAGCAGCTCTCCCACGACAGGGGTGAACACTGAAGCTTTCTTT.

The chain is built from TRBV5-4 and TRBJ2-3, with 10 bases lining up with TRBD2. The germline CDR1 and CDR2 sequences are SGHNT and YYREEE (reference sequence). J was trimmed by 0 bases and V by 9 bases; bases with no gene match: 4. This CDR3 has 14 amino acids. The CDR3, as DNA: TGTGCCACCCAGACTAGCGGGAGCACAGATACGCAGTATTTT. Its translation is CATQTSGSTDTQYF.

The rearrangement uses TRBV5-1 and TRBJ1-1, with 9 bases matching TRBD1. The germline gives CDR1 SGHRS, CDR2 YFSETQ. This CDR3 spans 15 amino acids. V was pared by 1 base and J by 5 bases, with 6 bases of the junction left unmatched. The CDR3 nucleotides are TGCGCCAGCAGCTTGCCGGGACAGGGACTTACTGAAGCTTTCTTT. This translates into CASSLPGQGLTEAFF.

V gene TRBV27 combines with J gene TRBJ1-5; the D gene is possibly TRBD1 (5 bases). Germline V lookup: CDR1 MNHEY, CDR2 SMNVEV (reference sequence). Trimming took off 5 bases at V and 0 bases at J, with 20 bases between the two ends. CDR3 length: 18 amino acids. CDR3 sequence reads: CASSRGGAEGYSNQPQHF. CDR3 DNA sequence: TGTGCCAGCAGTCGGGGCGGGGCGGAGGGGTATAGCAATCAGCCCCAGCATTTT.

CDR3: CASSTVAVSYEQYF. The DNA for the CDR3 is TGTGCCAGCTCAACCGTGGCAGTCTCCTACGAGCAGTACTTC. The rearrangement links TRBV18 to TRBJ2-7; no definite D call. The CDR3 length is 14 residues. Germline V CDR1 and CDR2: KGHSH, LQKENI. The V and J ends lost 5 bases and 0 bases respectively, with 11 bases between them.

V and J are TRBV6-1 and TRBJ2-1; maybe TRBD1 (6 bases). V was trimmed by 5 bases and J by 9 bases, leaving 14 bases between them. Germline loops: CDR1 MNHNS, CDR2 SASEGT. CDR3 length: 13 residues. In nucleotides, the CDR3 is TGTGCCAGCAGTCCATCCGGACAGTTTGAGCAGTTCTTC. It specifies CASSPSGQFEQFF.

This clone showed up just once. The rearrangement uses TRBV4-2 and TRBJ2-2; possible D gene TRBD1, 5 bases. V shed 1 base and J shed 4 bases, with 13 bases lying between them. The CDR3 sequence is 16 residues long. CDR1 is LGHNA and CDR2 is YNFKEQ in the germline V gene. In DNA form, the CDR3 reads TGTGCCAGCAGCCAAGCGGCAGGGATGGCCACCGGGGAGCTGTTTTTT. Protein product: CASSQAAGMATGELFF.

The rearrangement joins TRBV9 to TRBJ1-3, with 11 bases that match TRBD1. The CDR3 is 16 residues long. J lost 4 bases, V lost 4 bases, and 7 bases had no gene match. Germline V gene sequence: CDR1 SGDLS, CDR2 YYNGEE. The CDR3 protein is CASSPGRTGGGNTIYF. In DNA, the CDR3 is TGTGCCAGCAGCCCGGGGAGGACAGGGGGCGGAAACACCATATATTTT.